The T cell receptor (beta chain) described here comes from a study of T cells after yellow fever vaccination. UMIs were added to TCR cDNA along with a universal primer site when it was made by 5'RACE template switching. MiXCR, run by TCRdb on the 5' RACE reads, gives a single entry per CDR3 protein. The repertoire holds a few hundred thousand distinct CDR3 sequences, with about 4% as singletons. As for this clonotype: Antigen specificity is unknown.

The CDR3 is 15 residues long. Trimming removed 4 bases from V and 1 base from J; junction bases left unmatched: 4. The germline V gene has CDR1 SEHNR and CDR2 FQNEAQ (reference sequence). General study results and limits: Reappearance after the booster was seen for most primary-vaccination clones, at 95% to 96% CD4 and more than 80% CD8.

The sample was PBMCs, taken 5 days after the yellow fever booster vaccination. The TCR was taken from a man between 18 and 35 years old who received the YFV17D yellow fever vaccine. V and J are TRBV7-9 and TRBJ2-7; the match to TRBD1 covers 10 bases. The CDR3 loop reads CASSSGQGISYEQYF. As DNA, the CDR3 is TGTGCCAGCAGCTCGGGACAGGGGATTTCCTACGAGCAGTACTTC.